These 21 T cell receptor beta chains were all obtained from the same sample, sequenced in a study of T cells after yellow fever vaccination. TCRdb processed the 5' RACE reads anew with MiXCR; each CDR3 protein has one entry. This table holds under 70,000 distinct CDR3 sequences, around 6.5% found once. Source: CD8+ T cells sorted from PBMCs, taken on the day of the first yellow fever vaccination. The source is a man aged 18 to 29 who received the YFV17D yellow fever vaccine.

CDR3 sequence (DNA): TGCGCCAGCAGCTATGACGGGGAGACCCAGTACTTC. Protein: CASSYDGETQYF. The V and J genes are TRBV4-1 and TRBJ2-5; D is ambiguous. The CDR3 runs 12 residues. CDR1 is MGHRA and CDR2 is YSYEKL in the germline V gene. Between the trimmed V and J ends, which lost 5 bases and 5 bases, there was a span of 9 bases.

This clonotype came up many times. V usage is TRBV7-9 and J usage is TRBJ2-7; TRBD1 aligns across 8 bases. The V and J ends lost 10 bases and 2 bases, in that order; junction bases with no gene match: 4. Germline loops: CDR1 SEHNR, CDR2 FQNEAQ (reference sequence). The CDR3 length is 12 residues. The CDR3 here is CATQQGAYEQYF. Here the CDR3 DNA reads TGTGCCACCCAACAGGGGGCCTACGAGCAGTACTTC. The variable domain in full, with the rest retrieved from reference TRBV7-9 and TRBJ2-7, is DTGVSQNPRHKITKRGQNVTFRCDPISEHNRLYWYRQTLGQGPEFLTYFQNEAQLEKSRLLSDRFSAERPKGSFSTLEIQRTEQGDSAMYLCATQQGAYEQYFGPGTRLTVT.

The table lists this clonotype with many counts. The chain employs TRBV6-4 and TRBJ2-3, with TRBD2 matching over 12 bases. The V gene's germline CDR1 is MRHNA and CDR2 SNTAGT. The CDR3 has 14 amino acids. The ends lost 4 bases at V and 4 bases at J; junction bases unmatched: 0. The CDR3 sequence is CASSASGGADTQYF. The CDR3 DNA reads as TGTGCCAGCAGTGCTAGCGGGGGGGCAGATACGCAGTATTTT.

This clonotype came up many times. V usage is TRBV12-3 or TRBV12-4 and J usage is TRBJ2-7; TRBD2 agrees at 11 bases. V lost 10 bases to trimming and J lost 4 bases; unmatched junction nucleotides: 9. The CDR3 runs 14 residues. In nucleotides, the CDR3 is TGTGCCACCTCCCTAGCGGGGGGTATTTACGAGCAGTACTTC. Translating it yields CATSLAGGIYEQYF.

This clonotype showed up many times. This chain uses TRBV20-1 with TRBJ2-3; D ambiguous. The ends were cut back, 6 bases at V and 0 bases at J, with 16 bases in the middle. CDR1 and CDR2 from the germline V gene are DFQATT and SNEGSKA (reference sequence). The CDR3 spans 15 residues. The CDR3 bases are TGCAGTGCCAATGAGGACGTCCTGAGCACAGATACGCAGTATTTT. Translated, it gives CSANEDVLSTDTQYF.

This clonotype was seen repeatedly, ten times or more. This sequence joins TRBV5-5 and TRBJ1-4, with D uncertain. The germline CDR1 and CDR2 sequences are SGHKS and YYEKEE (reference sequence). Trimming cost V 2 bases and J 5 bases, with 19 bases left between them. The CDR3 loop spans 17 amino acids. CDR3 sequence (DNA): TGTGCCAGCAGCTTTTCCCCTCGGCCCTCAAAGAATGAAAAACTGTTTTTT. This gives the protein CASSFSPRPSKNEKLFF.

This clonotype occurred a few times. The chain combines TRBV20-1 with TRBJ2-7; tentatively, D is TRBD1 (6 bases). The CDR3 spans 15 residues. From germline, CDR1 is DFQATT and CDR2 SNEGSKA (reference sequence). V lost 3 bases and J lost 4, with 19 bases in between. The CDR3 sequence: CSARPFTGTEYEQYF. CDR3 coding DNA: TGCAGTGCTAGGCCATTCACAGGGACGGAATACGAGCAGTACTTC.

The V and J genes are TRBV10-3 and TRBJ2-5; TRBD1 is a possible D gene (6 bases). This CDR3 spans 15 amino acids. Germline V CDR1 and CDR2: ENHRY, SYGVKD. V lost 4 bases to trimming and J lost 2 bases, with 14 bases between them. The CDR3 loop reads CAISGVLRGQETQYF. CDR3 coding DNA: TGTGCCATCAGTGGCGTCCTGAGGGGGCAAGAGACCCAGTACTTC.

The rearrangement uses TRBV7-9 and TRBJ2-7, with TRBD2 identical over 7 bases. The CDR3 contains 13 residues. Looked up from germline, CDR1 is SEHNR and CDR2 is FQNEAQ (reference sequence). The junction had 5 bases not matched to a gene; V was cut back by 5 bases and J by 4 bases. CDR3 coding DNA: TGTGCCAGCAGCCCCGTCGGGGGGTACGAGCAGTACTTC. This codes for CASSPVGGYEQYF. Full variable domain (missing parts from reference TRBV7-9 and TRBJ2-7): DTGVSQNPRHKITKRGQNVTFRCDPISEHNRLYWYRQTLGQGPEFLTYFQNEAQLEKSRLLSDRFSAERPKGSFSTLEIQRTEQGDSAMYLCASSPVGGYEQYFGPGTRLTVT.

This clonotype has ten or more counts. This chain links TRBV12-3 or TRBV12-4 with TRBJ2-1; D uncertain. Between the trimmed V and J ends, which lost 5 bases and 5 bases, there was a span of 16 bases. This CDR3 has 15 residues. CDR3 amino acids: CASSTHTDPHNEQFF. CDR3 nucleotide sequence: TGTGCCAGCAGTACCCACACCGACCCCCACAATGAGCAGTTCTTC.

This clonotype was seen ten or more times. The rearrangement joins TRBV12-3 or TRBV12-4 to TRBJ2-5; D is unresolved. The germline V and J ends were trimmed by 4 bases and 5 bases, with 8 bases remaining between them. The CDR3 covers 12 residues. The CDR3 is CASSSERETQYF. The CDR3 bases are TGTGCCAGCAGTTCGGAGCGCGAGACCCAGTACTTC.

This clonotype was detected ten times or more. This chain links TRBV11-2 with TRBJ2-5; the D is unclear. V lost 6 bases, J lost 4 bases, and 9 bases lay in between. Germline V gene lookup returns CDR1 SGHAT and CDR2 FQNNGV. The CDR3 has 12 residues. The DNA for the CDR3 is TGTGCCAGCAGTCAAGGGTTAGAGACCCAGTACTTC. Protein: CASSQGLETQYF.

This clonotype was seen more than once but under ten times. V is TRBV29-1 and J is TRBJ2-1, with D perhaps matching TRBD1 (5 bases). The CDR3 contains 14 residues. Looked up from germline, CDR1 is SQVTM and CDR2 is ANQGSEA. Trimming took 0 bases from V and 3 from J, leaving 9 bases between them. CDR3 sequence: CSVEDADNYNEQFF. CDR3 bases: TGCAGCGTTGAAGATGCGGACAACTACAATGAGCAGTTCTTC.

This clonotype was seen at least ten times. The chain employs TRBV28 and TRBJ2-1; 8 bases are a match to TRBD2. This CDR3 region has 16 residues. From germline, CDR1 is MDHEN and CDR2 SYDVKM. Losses at the gene ends were 4 bases for V and 0 bases for J; bases not matched to a gene: 5. CDR3 region: CASSSLAGSSYNEQFF. CDR3 in DNA: TGTGCCAGCAGTTCCCTAGCGGGCAGCTCCTACAATGAGCAGTTCTTC.

This clonotype was observed many times. This chain connects TRBV12-3 or TRBV12-4 to TRBJ2-5; TRBD2 matches at 13 bases. This CDR3 is built from 15 residues. With 5 bases clipped from V and 0 bases from J, the junction kept 0 bases outside the gene matches. The CDR3 here is CASSGTSGDQETQYF. The CDR3 DNA follows: TGTGCCAGCAGTGGGACTAGCGGGGACCAAGAGACCCAGTACTTC.

CDR3 amino acids: CASSVAASGANVLTF. The CDR3, as DNA: TGTGCCAGCAGCGTAGCGGCAAGCGGGGCCAACGTCCTGACTTTC. This rearrangement joins TRBV9 to TRBJ2-6; D remains ambiguous. CDR1 and CDR2 from the germline V gene are SGDLS and YYNGEE. The V end lost 0 bases, the J end lost 4 bases, and 8 bases lay between the germline ends. The CDR3 is 15 residues long.

This clonotype was counted between two and nine times. The V and J genes are TRBV20-1 and TRBJ2-3, with no clear D. The length of the CDR3 is 14 residues. The V gene lost 0 bases and the J gene lost 2 bases, with 9 bases spanning the gap. CDR1 DFQATT and CDR2 SNEGSKA come from the germline V gene (reference sequence). The CDR3 reads CSARDLVDTDTQYF. CDR3 sequence (DNA): TGCAGTGCTAGAGATCTGGTAGACACAGATACGCAGTATTTT.

The chain recombines TRBV7-6 with TRBJ1-4, with 9 bases matching TRBD1. J was trimmed by 6 bases and V by 5 bases; bases with no gene match: 13. The CDR3 sequence is 17 residues long. The V gene's germline CDR1 is SGHVS and CDR2 FNYEAQ. CDR3 in DNA: TGTGCCAGCAGCCTCAGGGAATTACAGGGGGCCGATGAAAAACTGTTTTTT. This codes for CASSLRELQGADEKLFF. Full variable domain (missing parts from reference TRBV7-6 and TRBJ1-4): GAGVSQSPRYKVTKRGQDVALRCDPISGHVSLYWYRQALGQGPEFLTYFNYEAQQDKSGLPNDRFSAERPEGSISTLTIQRTEQRDSAMYRCASSLRELQGADEKLFFGSGTQLSVL.

This clonotype was seen repeatedly, ten times or more. The V gene is TRBV10-3, the J gene TRBJ1-5; 7 bases align to TRBD1. The CDR3 runs 16 residues. Per the germline V gene, CDR1 is ENHRY and CDR2 is SYGVKD. V lost 10 bases to trimming and J lost 0 bases; unmatched junction nucleotides: 12. The CDR3 DNA reads TGTGCCACCACCGCGGACAGGTTTTATAGCAATCAGCCCCAGCATTTT. Amino acid sequence: CATTADRFYSNQPQHF.

This clonotype appeared many times. The chain recombines TRBV13 with TRBJ2-7; D unresolved. Germline V CDR1 and CDR2: PRHDT, FYEKMQ (reference sequence). Trimming left V 1 base short and J 6 bases short, with 7 bases between. The CDR3 has 12 residues. The CDR3 DNA is TGTGCCAGCAGCTTAGATACTGTCGAGCAGTACTTC. This codes for CASSLDTVEQYF. Full variable domain (remainder filled in from reference TRBV13 and TRBJ2-7): AAGVIQSPRHLIKEKRETATLKCYPIPRHDTVYWYQQGPGQDPQFLISFYEKMQSDKGSIPDRFSAQQFSDYHSELNMSSLELGDSALYFCASSLDTVEQYFGPGTRLTVT.

The V and J genes are TRBV7-9 and TRBJ1-2; D remains unclear. Germline V lookup: CDR1 SEHNR, CDR2 FQNEAQ (reference sequence). V lost 5 bases to trimming and J lost 6 bases, with 13 bases between them. The CDR3 length is 13 residues. As DNA, the CDR3 is TGTGCCAGCAGCCTCGGGCGGGGTGATGGCTACACCTTC. Protein sequence: CASSLGRGDGYTF. The variable domain in full, completed from reference TRBV7-9 and TRBJ1-2, reads DTGVSQNPRHKITKRGQNVTFRCDPISEHNRLYWYRQTLGQGPEFLTYFQNEAQLEKSRLLSDRFSAERPKGSFSTLEIQRTEQGDSAMYLCASSLGRGDGYTFGSGTRLTVV.